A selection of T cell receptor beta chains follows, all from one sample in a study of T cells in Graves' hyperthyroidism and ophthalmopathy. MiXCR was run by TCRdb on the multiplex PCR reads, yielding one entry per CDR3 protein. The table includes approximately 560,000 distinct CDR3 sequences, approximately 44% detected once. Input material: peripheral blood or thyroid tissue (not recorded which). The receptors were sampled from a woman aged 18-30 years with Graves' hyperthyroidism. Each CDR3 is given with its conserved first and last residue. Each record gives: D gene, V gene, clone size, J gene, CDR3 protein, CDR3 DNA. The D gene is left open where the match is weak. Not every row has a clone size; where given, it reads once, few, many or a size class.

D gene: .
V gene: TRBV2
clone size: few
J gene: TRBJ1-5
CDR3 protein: CASSVRDTNQPQHF
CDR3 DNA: TGTGCCAGCAGTGTTCGGGACACCAATCAGCCCCAGCATTTT

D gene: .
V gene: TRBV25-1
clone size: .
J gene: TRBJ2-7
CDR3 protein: CAWSALPAYEQYF
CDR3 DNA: TGTGCCTGGAGTGCCCTTCCAGCCTACGAGCAGTACTTC

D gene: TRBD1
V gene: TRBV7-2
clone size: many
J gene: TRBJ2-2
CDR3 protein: CASSRQGNTGELFF
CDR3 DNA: TGTGCCAGTAGCCGACAGGGTAACACCGGGGAGCTGTTTTTT

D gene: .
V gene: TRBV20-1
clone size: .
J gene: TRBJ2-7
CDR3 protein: CSARADGAYGQYF
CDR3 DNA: TGCAGTGCTAGAGCGGATGGAGCTTACGGGCAGTACTTC

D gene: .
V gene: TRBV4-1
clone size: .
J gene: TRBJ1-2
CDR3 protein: CASSQGTGIRPIRYTF
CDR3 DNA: TGCGCCAGCAGCCAAGGAACAGGGATAAGACCCATACGCTACACCTTC

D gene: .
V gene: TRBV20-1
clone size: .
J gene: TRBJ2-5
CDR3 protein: CSASLEGETQYF
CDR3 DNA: TGCAGTGCGTCTCTAGAAGGGGAGACCCAGTACTTC

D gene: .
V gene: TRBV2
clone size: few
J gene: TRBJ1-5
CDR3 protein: CASSDQGRLQHF
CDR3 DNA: TGTGCCAGCAGTGACCAGGGGAGGCTCCAGCATTTT

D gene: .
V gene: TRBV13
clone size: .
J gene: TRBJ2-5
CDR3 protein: CDSSGGQIETQYF
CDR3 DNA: TGTGACAGCAGCGGGGGACAGATTGAGACCCAGTACTTC

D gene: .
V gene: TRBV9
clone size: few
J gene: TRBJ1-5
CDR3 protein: CASSVGGRSNQPQHF
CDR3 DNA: TGTGCCAGCAGCGTGGGGGGAAGGTCAAATCAGCCCCAGCATTTT

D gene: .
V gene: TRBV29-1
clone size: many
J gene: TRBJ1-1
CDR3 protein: CSVERDRDLWDEAFF
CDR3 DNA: TGCAGCGTTGAAAGAGACAGAGACCTGTGGGATGAAGCTTTCTTT

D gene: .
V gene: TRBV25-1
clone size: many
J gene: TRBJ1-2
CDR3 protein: CASSPTGNYGYTF
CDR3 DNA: TGTGCCAGCTCCCCGACAGGAAACTATGGCTACACCTTC

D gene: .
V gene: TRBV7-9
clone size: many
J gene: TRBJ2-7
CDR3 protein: CASSELGGGTGQYF
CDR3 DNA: TGTGCCAGCAGTGAACTCGGAGGGGGGACGGGGCAGTACTTC

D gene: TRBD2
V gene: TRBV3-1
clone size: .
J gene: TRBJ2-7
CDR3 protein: CASSSSLADLYEQYF
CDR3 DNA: TGTGCCAGCAGTTCCTCACTAGCGGATCTATACGAGCAGTACTTC

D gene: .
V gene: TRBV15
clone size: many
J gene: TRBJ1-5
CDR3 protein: CATSLGTNQPQHF
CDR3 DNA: TGTGCCACCAGCCTCGGCACCAATCAGCCCCAGCATTTT

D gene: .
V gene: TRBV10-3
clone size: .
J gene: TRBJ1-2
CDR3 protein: CAIKAGTSDGYTF
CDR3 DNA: TGTGCCATCAAGGCCGGGACGAGTGATGGCTACACCTTC

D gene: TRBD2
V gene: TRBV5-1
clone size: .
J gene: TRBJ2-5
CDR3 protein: CASSQYSSGSWETQYF
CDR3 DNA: TGCGCCAGCAGCCAGTATTCTAGCGGGAGCTGGGAGACCCAGTACTTC

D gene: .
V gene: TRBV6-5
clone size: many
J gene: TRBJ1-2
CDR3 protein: CASSETGFHF
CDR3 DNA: TGTGCCAGCAGTGAAACAGGGTTCCACTTC

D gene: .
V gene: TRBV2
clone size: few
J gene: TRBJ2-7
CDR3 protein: CASSEAPVPGFEQYF
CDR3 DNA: TGTGCCAGCAGTGAAGCGCCGGTCCCGGGGTTCGAGCAGTACTTC

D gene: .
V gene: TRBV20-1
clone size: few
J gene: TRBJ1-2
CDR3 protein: CSARVFNYGYTF
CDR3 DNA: TGCAGTGCTAGAGTCTTTAACTATGGCTACACCTTC

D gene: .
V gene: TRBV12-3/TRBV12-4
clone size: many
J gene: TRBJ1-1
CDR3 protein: CASRWMYTEAFF
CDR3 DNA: TGTGCCAGCAGGTGGATGTACACTGAAGCTTTCTTT

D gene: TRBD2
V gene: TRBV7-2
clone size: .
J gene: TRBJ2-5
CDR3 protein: CASSRRGSGEGHSQYF
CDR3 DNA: TGTGCCAGCAGCCGTCGGGGTAGCGGGGAGGGCCATTCGCAGTACTTC

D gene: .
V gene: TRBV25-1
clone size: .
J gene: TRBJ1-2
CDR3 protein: CAWRVRNYGYTF
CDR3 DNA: TGTGCCTGGAGAGTCAGGAACTATGGCTACACCTTC

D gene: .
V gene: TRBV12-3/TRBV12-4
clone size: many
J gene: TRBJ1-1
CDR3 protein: CASSLRGLTEAFF
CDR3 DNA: TGTGCCAGCAGTTTGAGGGGTTTGACTGAAGCTTTCTTT

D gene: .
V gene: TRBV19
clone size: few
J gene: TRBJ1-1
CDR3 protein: CASSNGGLNTEAFF
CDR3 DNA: TGTGCCAGTAGTAATGGGGGCCTGAACACTGAAGCTTTCTTT

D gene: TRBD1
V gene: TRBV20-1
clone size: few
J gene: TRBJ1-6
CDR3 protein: CSARSRGGLYNSPLHF
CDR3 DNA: TGCAGTGCTAGATCAAGAGGGGGCCTCTATAATTCACCCCTCCACTTT

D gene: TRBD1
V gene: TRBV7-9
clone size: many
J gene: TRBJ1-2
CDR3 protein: CASSYGTDYGYTF
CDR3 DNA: TGTGCCAGCAGCTACGGGACAGACTATGGCTACACCTTC

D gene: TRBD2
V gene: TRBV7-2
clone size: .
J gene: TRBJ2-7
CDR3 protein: CSVRWILAGYYEQYF
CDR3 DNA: TGCTCTGTGCGCTGGATCTTAGCGGGATACTACGAGCAGTACTTC

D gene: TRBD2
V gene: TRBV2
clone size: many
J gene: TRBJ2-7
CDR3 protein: CASRNSGSSLGEQYF
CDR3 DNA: TGTGCCAGCAGGAATAGCGGGAGTTCTCTAGGCGAGCAGTACTTC

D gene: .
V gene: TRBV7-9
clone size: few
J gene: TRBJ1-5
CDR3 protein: CASSLWDGRNQPQHF
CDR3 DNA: TGCGCCAGCAGCCTCTGGGACGGAAGGAATCAGCCCCAGCATTTT

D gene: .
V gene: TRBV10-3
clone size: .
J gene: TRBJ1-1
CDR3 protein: CAISGVTKGPAFF
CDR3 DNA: TGTGCCATCAGTGGGGTGACAAAGGGACCAGCTTTCTTT

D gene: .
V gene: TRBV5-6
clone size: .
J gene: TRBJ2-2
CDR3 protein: CASSFRRYTGELFF
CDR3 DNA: TGTGCCAGCAGCTTTAGGAGGTACACCGGGGAGCTGTTTTTT

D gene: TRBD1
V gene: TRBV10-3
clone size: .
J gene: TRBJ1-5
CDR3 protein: CASTGTVALNQPQHF
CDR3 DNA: TGTGCCAGCACGGGGACAGTGGCCCTCAATCAGCCCCAGCATTTT

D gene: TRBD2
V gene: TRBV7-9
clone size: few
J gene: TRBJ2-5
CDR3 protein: CASSYWTSGSYETQYF
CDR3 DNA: TGTGCCAGCAGCTACTGGACTAGCGGGAGTTATGAGACCCAGTACTTC

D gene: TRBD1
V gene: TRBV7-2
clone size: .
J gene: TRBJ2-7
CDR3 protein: CASSAQGESSYEQYF
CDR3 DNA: TGTGCCAGCAGCGCCCAGGGGGAAAGCTCCTACGAGCAGTACTTC

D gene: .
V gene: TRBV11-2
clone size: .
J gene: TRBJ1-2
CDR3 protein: CASSKDRTAYGYTF
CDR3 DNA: TGTGCCAGCAGTAAAGACAGGACTGCCTATGGCTACACCTTC

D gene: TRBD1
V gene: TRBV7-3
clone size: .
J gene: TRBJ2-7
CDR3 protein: CASSSGTGGVNTGEQYF
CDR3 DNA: TGTGCCAGCAGCTCTGGGACAGGGGGCGTCAACACCGGGGAGCAGTACTTC

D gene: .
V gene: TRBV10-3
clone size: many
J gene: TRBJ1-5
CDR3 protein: CATLEGYSNQPQHF
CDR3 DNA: TGTGCCACCCTCGAAGGATATAGCAATCAGCCCCAGCATTTT

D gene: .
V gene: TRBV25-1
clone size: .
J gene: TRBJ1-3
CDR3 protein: CASSAIRNSGNTIYF
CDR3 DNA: TGTGCCAGCAGTGCTATTAGGAACTCTGGAAACACCATATATTTT

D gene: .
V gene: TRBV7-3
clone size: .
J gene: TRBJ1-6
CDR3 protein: CASSHLGRLSSPLHF
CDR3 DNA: TGCGCCAGCAGCCATCTCGGGAGGCTTAGTTCACCCCTCCACTTT

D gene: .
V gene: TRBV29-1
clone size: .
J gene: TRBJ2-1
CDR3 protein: CSVGSGYYNEQFF
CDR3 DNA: TGCAGCGTTGGGAGCGGGTACTACAATGAGCAGTTCTTC

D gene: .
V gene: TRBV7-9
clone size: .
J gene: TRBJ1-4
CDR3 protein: CASSQFSGEDEKLFF
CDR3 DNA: TGTGCCAGCAGCCAATTTTCAGGGGAGGATGAAAAACTGTTTTTT

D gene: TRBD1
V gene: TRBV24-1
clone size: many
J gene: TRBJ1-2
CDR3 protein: CATSGTGMNGYTF
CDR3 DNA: TGTGCCACCAGTGGGACAGGGATGAACGGCTACACCTTC

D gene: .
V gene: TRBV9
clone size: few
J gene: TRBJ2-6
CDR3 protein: CASSPSRPSGANVLTF
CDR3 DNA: TGTGCCAGCAGCCCCTCCCGTCCCTCTGGGGCCAACGTCCTGACTTTC

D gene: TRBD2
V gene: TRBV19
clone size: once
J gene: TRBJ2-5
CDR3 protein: CASHGTSGETQYF
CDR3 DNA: TGTGCCAGTCACGGGACTAGCGGTGAGACCCAGTACTTC

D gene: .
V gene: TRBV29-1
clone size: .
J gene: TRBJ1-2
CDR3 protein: CSVRLQGGYTF
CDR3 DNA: TGCAGCGTTCGGTTGCAGGGAGGCTACACCTTC

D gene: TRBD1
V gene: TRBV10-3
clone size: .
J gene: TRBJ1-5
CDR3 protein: CAIRPQGGGQPQHF
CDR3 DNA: TGTGCCATCAGGCCACAGGGGGGAGGACAGCCCCAGCATTTT